This TCR beta chain was captured in a study of T cell responses to AZD1222 COVID-19 vaccine. General study points: Reports say nearly half of spike-specific TCRs go after unmutated variant regions. Repertoire samples came only from after the peak T cell response.

Only in-frame clones appear in the TCRdb table, and some are missing; sequencing was by immunoSEQ multiplex PCR. The sample lists roughly 180,000 clones; about nine tenths were seen once. This clone was detected once. Its antigen remains unidentified. With V trimmed by 5 bases and J by 0 bases, 8 bases remained unmatched. CDR1 SEHNR and CDR2 FQNEAQ come from the germline V gene (reference sequence). The CDR3 runs 18 residues. This chain uses TRBV7-9 with TRBJ2-1; 12 bases are a match to TRBD2. The receptor was isolated from an adult in good health. The sequencing used peripheral blood, collected on day 0 of AZD1222 vaccination. The CDR3 loop reads CASSLRTSGVSSYNEQFF. Written as DNA, the CDR3 is TGTGCCAGCAGCCTTAGGACTAGCGGGGTGAGCTCCTACAATGAGCAGTTCTTC.